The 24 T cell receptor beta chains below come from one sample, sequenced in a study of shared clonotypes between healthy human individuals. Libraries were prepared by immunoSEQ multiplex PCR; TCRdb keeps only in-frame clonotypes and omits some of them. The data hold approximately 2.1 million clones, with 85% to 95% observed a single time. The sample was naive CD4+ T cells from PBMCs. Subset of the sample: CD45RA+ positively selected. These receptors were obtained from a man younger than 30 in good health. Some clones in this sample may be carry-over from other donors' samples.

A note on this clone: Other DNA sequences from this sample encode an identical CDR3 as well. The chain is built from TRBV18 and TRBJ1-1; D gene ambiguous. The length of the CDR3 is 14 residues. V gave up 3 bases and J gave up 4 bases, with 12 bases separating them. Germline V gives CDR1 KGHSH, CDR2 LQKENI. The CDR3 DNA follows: TGTGCCAGCTCACCTGGCGCGGGGAGCACTGAAGCTTTCTTT. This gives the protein CASSPGAGSTEAFF.

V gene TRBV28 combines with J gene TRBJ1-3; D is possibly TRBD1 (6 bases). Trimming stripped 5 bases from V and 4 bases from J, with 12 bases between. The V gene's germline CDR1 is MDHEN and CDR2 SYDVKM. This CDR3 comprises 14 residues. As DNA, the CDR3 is TGTGCCAGCAGTGCTCCCGGGACAGGAAACACCATATATTTT. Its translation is CASSAPGTGNTIYF.

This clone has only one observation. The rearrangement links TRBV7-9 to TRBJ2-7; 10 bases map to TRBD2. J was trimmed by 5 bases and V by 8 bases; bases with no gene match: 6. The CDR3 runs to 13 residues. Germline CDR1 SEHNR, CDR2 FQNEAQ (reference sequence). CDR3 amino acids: CASGLAGVHEQYF. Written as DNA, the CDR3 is TGTGCCAGCGGGCTAGCGGGAGTCCACGAGCAGTACTTC. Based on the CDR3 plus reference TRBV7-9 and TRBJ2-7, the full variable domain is DTGVSQNPRHKITKRGQNVTFRCDPISEHNRLYWYRQTLGQGPEFLTYFQNEAQLEKSRLLSDRFSAERPKGSFSTLEIQRTEQGDSAMYLCASGLAGVHEQYFGPGTRLTVT.

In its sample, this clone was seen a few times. CDR3 loop: CAWRPGTGVRGPQHF. The CDR3 DNA follows: TGTGCCTGGAGGCCCGGGACAGGGGTTCGAGGGCCCCAGCATTTT. The chain links TRBV30 to TRBJ1-5; 10 nucleotides match TRBD1. The germline gives CDR1 GTSNPN, CDR2 SVGIG (reference sequence). CDR3 length equals 15 residues. Trimming took 3 bases from V and 9 from J; bases not matched to a gene: 11. The full variable domain, with the rest looked up from reference TRBV30 and TRBJ1-5, is SQTIHQWPATLVQPVGSPLSLECTVEGTSNPNLYWYRQAAGRGLQLLFYSVGIGQISSEVPQNLSASRPQDRQFILSSKKLLLSDSGFYLCAWRPGTGVRGPQHFGDGTRLSIL.

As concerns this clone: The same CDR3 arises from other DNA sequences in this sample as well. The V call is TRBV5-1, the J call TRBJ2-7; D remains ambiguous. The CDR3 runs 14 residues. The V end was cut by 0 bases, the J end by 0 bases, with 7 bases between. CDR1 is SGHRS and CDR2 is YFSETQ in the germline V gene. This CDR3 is CASSLAPGSYEQYF. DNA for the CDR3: TGCGCCAGCAGCTTGGCCCCGGGCTCCTACGAGCAGTACTTC.

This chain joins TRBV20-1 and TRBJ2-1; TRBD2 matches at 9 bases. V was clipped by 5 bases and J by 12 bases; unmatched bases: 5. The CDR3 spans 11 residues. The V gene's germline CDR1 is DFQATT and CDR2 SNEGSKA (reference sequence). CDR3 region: CSAYAGGRQFF. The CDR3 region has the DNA TGCAGTGCTTACGCGGGAGGGAGGCAGTTCTTC.

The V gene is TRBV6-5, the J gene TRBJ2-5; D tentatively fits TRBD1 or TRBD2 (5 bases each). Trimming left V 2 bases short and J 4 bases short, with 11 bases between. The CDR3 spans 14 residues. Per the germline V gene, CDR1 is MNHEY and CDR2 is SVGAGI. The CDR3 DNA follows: TGTGCCAGCAGTTACGGGACGACCTCAGAGACCCAGTACTTC. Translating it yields CASSYGTTSETQYF.

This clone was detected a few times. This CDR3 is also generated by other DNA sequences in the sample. CDR3 sequence (DNA): TGCAGCGTCGGCGATGGCTACACCTTC. Protein sequence: CSVGDGYTF. J is TRBJ1-2 and V is TRBV29-1, with D unclear. Looked up from germline, CDR1 is SQVTM and CDR2 is ANQGSEA. V dropped 6 bases and J dropped 6 bases, with 5 bases sitting between them. CDR3 length: 9 amino acids.

The CDR3 DNA sequence: TGTGCCAGCAGCCCACGGGGATTCCTACCCTCTGGGGCCAACGTCCTGACTTTC. Its protein is CASSPRGFLPSGANVLTF. The rearrangement joins TRBV9 to TRBJ2-6, with TRBD2 as a possible D gene (5 bases). The CDR3 sequence is 18 residues long. CDR1 is SGDLS, CDR2 YYNGEE, per germline. Trimming left V 4 bases short and J 0 bases short, with 17 bases between.

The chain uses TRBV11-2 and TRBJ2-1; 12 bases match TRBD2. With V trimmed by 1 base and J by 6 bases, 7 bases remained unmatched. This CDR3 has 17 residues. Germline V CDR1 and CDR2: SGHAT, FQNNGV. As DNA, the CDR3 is TGTGCCAGCAGCTTAGTTAGGACTAGCGGGACGGGCAATGAGCAGTTCTTC. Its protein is CASSLVRTSGTGNEQFF.

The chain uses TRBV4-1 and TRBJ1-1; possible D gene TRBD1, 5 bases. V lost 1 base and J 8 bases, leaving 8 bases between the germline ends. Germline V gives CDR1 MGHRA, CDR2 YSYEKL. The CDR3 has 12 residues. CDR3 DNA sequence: TGCGCCAGCAGCCAAGGCAGGGAGGAAGCTTTCTTT. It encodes CASSQGREEAFF.

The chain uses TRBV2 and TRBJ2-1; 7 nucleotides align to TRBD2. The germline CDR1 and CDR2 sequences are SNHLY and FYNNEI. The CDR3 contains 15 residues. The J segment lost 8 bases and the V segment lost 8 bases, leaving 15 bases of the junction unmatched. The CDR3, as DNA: TGTGCCAGCGGGAGGGGTGGGACTAAGGTCGATGAGCAGTTCTTC. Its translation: CASGRGGTKVDEQFF.

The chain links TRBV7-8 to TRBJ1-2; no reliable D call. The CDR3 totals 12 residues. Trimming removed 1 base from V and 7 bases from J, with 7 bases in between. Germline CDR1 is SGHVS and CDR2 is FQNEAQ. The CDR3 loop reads CASSLDWAGYTF. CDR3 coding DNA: TGTGCCAGCAGCTTAGATTGGGCTGGCTACACCTTC.

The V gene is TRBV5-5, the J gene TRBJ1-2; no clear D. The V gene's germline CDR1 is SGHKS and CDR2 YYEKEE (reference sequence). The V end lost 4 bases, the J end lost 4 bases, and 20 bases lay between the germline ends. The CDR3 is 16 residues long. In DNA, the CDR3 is TGTGCCAGCAGCCTGCAGGAGGGTCAGCGCAGCTATGGCTACACCTTC. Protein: CASSLQEGQRSYGYTF.

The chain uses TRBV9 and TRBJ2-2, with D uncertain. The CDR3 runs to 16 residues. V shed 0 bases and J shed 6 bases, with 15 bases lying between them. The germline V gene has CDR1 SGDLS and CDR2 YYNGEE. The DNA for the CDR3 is TGTGCCAGCAGCGTAGCCTCGGGCCCCCCGGCCGGGGAGCTGTTTTTT. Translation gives CASSVASGPPAGELFF.

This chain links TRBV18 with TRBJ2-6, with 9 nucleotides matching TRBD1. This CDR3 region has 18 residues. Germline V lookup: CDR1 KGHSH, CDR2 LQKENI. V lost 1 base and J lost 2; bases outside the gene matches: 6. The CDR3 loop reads CASSPQGQGLTGANVLTF. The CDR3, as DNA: TGTGCCAGCTCACCACAAGGACAGGGGCTCACTGGGGCCAACGTCCTGACTTTC. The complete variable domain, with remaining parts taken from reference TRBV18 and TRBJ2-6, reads NAGVMQNPRHLVRRRGQEARLRCSPMKGHSHVYWYRQLPEEGLKFMVYLQKENIIDESGMPKERFSAEFPKEGPSILRIQQVVRGDSAAYFCASSPQGQGLTGANVLTFGAGSRLTVL.

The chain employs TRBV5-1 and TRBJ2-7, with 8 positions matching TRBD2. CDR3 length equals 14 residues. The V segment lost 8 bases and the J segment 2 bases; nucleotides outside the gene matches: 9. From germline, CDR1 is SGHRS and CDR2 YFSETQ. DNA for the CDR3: TGCGCCAGTTCCTCCGGGGGGGCACCCTACGAGCAGTACTTC. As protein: CASSSGGAPYEQYF.

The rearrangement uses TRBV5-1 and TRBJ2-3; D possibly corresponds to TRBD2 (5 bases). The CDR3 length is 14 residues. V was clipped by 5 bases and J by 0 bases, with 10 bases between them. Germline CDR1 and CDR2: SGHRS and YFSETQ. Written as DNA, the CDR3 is TGCGCCAGCAGGAATGGACTTAGCACAGATACGCAGTATTTT. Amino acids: CASRNGLSTDTQYF.

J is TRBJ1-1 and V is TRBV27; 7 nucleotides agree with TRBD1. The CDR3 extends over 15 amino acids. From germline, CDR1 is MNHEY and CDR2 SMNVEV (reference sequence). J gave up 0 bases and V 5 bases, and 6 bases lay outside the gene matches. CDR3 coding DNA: TGTGCCAGCAGTCCGGGACAGTTCATGAACACTGAAGCTTTCTTT. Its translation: CASSPGQFMNTEAFF.

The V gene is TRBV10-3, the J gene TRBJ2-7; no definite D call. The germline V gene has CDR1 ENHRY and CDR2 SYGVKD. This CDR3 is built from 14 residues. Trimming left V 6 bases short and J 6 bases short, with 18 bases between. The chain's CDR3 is CAIRRPEASLEQYF. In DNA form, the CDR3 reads TGTGCCATCAGAAGGCCTGAGGCGTCTCTCGAGCAGTACTTC.

As DNA, the CDR3 is TGTGCCAGCAGCTTACTGACAGTCGCGAACACCGGGGAGCTGTTTTTT. It is translated as CASSLLTVANTGELFF. The chain joins TRBV7-2 to TRBJ2-2; a possible D gene is TRBD1 (5 bases). V was pared by 2 bases and J by 0 bases, with 10 bases between. Germline CDR1 reads SGHTA; CDR2 reads FQGNSA. This CDR3 region has 16 residues.

CDR3 region: CASSGAGDYNEQFF. The CDR3 nucleotides read TGCGCCAGCAGTGGAGCAGGAGACTACAATGAGCAGTTCTTC. The chain links TRBV5-1 to TRBJ2-1, with unresolved D. The CDR3 contains 14 residues. Per the germline V gene, CDR1 is SGHRS and CDR2 is YFSETQ. V was trimmed by 5 bases and J by 3 bases, leaving 12 bases between them. Based on the CDR3 plus reference TRBV5-1 and TRBJ2-1, the full variable domain is KAGVTQTPRYLIKTRGQQVTLSCSPISGHRSVSWYQQTPGQGLQFLFEYFSETQRNKGNFPGRFSGRQFSNSRSEMNVSTLELGDSALYLCASSGAGDYNEQFFGPGTRLTVL.

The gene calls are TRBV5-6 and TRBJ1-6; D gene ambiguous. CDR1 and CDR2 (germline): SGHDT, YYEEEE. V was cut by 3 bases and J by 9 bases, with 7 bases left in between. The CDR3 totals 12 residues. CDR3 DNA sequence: TGTGCCAGCAGCTCCCGGGTTTCACCCCTCCACTTT. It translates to CASSSRVSPLHF.

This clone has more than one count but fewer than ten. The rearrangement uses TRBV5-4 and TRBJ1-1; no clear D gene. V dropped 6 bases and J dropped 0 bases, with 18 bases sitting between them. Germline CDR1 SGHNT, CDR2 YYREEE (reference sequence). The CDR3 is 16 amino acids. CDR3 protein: CASTQRGPIMNTEAFF. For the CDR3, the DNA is TGTGCCAGCACCCAAAGAGGCCCTATAATGAACACTGAAGCTTTCTTT.